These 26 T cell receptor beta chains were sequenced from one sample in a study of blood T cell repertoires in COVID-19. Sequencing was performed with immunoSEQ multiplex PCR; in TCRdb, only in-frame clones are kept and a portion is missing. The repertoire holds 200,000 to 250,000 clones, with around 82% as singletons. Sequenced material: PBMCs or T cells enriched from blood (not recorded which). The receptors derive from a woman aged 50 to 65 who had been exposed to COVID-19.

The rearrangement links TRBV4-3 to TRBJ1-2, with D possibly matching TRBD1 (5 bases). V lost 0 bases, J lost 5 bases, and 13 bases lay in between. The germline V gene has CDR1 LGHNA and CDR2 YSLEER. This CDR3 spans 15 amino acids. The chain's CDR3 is CASSQELQGYYGYTF. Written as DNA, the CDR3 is TGCGCCAGCAGCCAAGAGTTGCAGGGATATTATGGCTACACCTTC.

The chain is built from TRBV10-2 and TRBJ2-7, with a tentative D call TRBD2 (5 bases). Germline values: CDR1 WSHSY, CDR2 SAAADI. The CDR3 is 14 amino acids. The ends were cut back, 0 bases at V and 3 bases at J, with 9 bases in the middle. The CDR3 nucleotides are TGCGCCAGCAGTGAGTCTCGGGGTCGCTACGAGCAGTACTTC. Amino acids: CASSESRGRYEQYF.

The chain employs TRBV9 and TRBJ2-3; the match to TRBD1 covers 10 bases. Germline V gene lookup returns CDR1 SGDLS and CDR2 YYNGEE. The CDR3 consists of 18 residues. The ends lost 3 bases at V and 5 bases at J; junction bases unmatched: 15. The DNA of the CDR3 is TGTGCCAGCAGCGGGGGACAGGGGATTATCCTGCACTTAGATACGCAGTATTTT. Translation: CASSGGQGIILHLDTQYF.

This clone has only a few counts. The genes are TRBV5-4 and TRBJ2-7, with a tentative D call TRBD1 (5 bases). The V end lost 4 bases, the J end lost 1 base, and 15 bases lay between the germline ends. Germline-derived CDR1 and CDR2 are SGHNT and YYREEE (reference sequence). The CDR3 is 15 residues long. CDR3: CASSPDSPGSYEQYF. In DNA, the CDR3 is TGTGCCAGCAGCCCAGACAGCCCAGGGTCCTACGAGCAGTACTTC.

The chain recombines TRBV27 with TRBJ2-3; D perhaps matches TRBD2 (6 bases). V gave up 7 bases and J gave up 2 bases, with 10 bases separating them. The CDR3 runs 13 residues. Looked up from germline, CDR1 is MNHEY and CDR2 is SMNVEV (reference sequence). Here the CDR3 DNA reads TGTGCCAGCAACCGGGGGATCACAGATACGCAGTATTTT. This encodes CASNRGITDTQYF.

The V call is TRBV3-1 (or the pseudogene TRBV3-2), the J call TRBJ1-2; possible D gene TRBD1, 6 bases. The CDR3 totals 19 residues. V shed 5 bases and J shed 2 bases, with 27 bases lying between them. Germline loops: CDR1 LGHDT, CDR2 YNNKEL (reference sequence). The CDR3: CASSVQGCAGQPENYGYTF. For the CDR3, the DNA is TGTGCCAGCAGCGTGCAAGGTTGTGCAGGACAGCCGGAAAACTATGGCTACACCTTC.

DNA for the CDR3: TGTGCCAGCAGCTATCAGCGGGGGGGAGGAGATACGCAGTATTTT. Its translation: CASSYQRGGGDTQYF. The chain has TRBV7-2 and TRBJ2-3; TRBD2 matches at 10 bases. V shed 4 bases, J shed 5 bases, and the junction held 6 bases outside the gene matches. In germline, CDR1 is SGHTA, CDR2 FQGNSA. The CDR3 loop spans 15 amino acids. Drawing the rest from reference TRBV7-2 and TRBJ2-3, the complete variable domain is GAGVSQSPSNKVTEKGKDVELRCDPISGHTALYWYRQSLGQGLEFLIYFQGNSAPDKSGLPSDRFSAERTGGSVSTLTIQRTQQEDSAVYLCASSYQRGGGDTQYFGPGTRLTVL.

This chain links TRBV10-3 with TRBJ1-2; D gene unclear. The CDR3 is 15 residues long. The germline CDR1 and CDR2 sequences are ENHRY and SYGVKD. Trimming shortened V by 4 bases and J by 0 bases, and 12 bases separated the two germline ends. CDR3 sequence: CAISGAGLSNYGYTF. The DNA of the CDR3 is TGTGCCATCAGTGGGGCAGGCCTTTCTAACTATGGCTACACCTTC.

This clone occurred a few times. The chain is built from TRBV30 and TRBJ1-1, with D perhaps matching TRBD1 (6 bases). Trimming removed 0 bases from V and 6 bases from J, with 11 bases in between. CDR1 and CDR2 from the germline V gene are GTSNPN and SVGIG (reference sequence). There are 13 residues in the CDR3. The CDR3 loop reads CAWSVQGFAEAFF. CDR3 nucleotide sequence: TGTGCCTGGAGTGTACAGGGTTTCGCTGAAGCTTTCTTT.

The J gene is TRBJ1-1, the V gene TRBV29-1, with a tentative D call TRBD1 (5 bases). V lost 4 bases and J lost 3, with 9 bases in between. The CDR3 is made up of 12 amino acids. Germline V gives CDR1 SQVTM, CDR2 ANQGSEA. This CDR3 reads CSVAQGHTEAFF. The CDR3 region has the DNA TGCAGCGTTGCCCAGGGTCACACTGAAGCTTTCTTT.

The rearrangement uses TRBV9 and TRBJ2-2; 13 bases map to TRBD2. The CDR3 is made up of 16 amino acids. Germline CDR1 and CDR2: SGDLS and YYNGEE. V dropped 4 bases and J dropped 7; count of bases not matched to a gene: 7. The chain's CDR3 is CASSPRTSGGVGELFF. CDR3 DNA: TGTGCCAGCAGCCCGCGGACTAGCGGGGGAGTCGGGGAGCTGTTTTTT.

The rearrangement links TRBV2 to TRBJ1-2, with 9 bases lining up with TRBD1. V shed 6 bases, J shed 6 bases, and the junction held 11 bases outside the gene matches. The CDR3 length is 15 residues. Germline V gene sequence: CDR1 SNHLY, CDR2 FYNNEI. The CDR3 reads CASSDLGQGINGYTF. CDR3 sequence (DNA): TGTGCCAGCAGCGATCTCGGACAGGGGATTAATGGCTACACCTTC.

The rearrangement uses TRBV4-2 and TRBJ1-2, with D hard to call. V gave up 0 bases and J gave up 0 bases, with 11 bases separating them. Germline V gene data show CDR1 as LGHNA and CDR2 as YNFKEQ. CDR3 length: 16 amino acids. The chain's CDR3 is CASSQDLDAANYGYTF. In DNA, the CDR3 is TGTGCCAGCAGCCAAGATCTTGATGCAGCTAACTATGGCTACACCTTC.

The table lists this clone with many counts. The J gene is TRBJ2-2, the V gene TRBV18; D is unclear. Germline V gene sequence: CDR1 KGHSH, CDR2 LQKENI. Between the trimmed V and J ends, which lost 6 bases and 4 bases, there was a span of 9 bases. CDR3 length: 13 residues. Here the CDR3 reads CASSGRSTGELFF. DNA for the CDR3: TGTGCCAGCTCGGGCAGATCCACCGGGGAGCTGTTTTTT.

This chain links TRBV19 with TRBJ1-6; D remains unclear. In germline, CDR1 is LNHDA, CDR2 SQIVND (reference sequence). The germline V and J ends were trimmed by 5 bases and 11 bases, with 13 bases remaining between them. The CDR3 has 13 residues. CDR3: CASSQFGGTPLHF. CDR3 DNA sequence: TGTGCCAGTAGTCAATTCGGAGGGACACCCCTCCACTTT. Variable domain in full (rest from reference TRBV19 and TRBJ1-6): DGGITQSPKYLFRKEGQNVTLSCEQNLNHDAMYWYRQDPGQGLRLIYYSQIVNDFQKGDIAEGYSVSREKKESFPLTVTSAQKNPTAFYLCASSQFGGTPLHFGNGTRLTVT.

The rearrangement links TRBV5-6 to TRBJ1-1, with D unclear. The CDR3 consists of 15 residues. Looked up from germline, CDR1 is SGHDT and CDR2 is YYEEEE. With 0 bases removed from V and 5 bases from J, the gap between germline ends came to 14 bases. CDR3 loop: CASSLAVRGLTEAFF. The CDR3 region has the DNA TGTGCCAGCAGCTTGGCGGTTCGAGGGTTGACTGAAGCTTTCTTT. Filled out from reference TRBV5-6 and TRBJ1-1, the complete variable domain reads DAGVTQSPTHLIKTRGQQVTLRCSPKSGHDTVSWYQQALGQGPQFIFQYYEEEERQRGNFPDRFSGHQFPNYSSELNVNALLLGDSALYLCASSLAVRGLTEAFFGQGTRLTVV.

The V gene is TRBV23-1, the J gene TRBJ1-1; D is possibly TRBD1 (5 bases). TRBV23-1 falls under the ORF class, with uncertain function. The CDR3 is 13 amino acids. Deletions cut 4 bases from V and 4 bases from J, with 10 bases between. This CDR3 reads CASSRRGGTEAFF. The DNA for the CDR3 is TGCGCCAGCAGTCGACGCGGGGGCACTGAAGCTTTCTTT.

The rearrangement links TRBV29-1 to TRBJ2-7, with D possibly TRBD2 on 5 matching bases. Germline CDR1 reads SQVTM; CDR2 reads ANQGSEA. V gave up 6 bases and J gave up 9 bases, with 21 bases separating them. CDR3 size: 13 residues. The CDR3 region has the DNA TGCAGCGTCCAAAGCGGAACGGAACGCGCGCAGTACTTC. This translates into CSVQSGTERAQYF.

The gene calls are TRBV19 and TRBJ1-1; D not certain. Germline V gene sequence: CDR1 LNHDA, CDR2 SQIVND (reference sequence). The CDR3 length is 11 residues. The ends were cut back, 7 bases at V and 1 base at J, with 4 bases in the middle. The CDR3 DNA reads TGTGCCAGTAATCAGAACACTGAAGCTTTCTTT. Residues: CASNQNTEAFF.

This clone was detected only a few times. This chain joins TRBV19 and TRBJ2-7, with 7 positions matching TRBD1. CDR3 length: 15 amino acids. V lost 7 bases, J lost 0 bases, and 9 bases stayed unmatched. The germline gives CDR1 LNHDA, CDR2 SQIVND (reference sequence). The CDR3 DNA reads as TGTGCCAGTACCGCCCAGACAGGGAGCTCCTACGAGCAGTACTTC. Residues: CASTAQTGSSYEQYF.

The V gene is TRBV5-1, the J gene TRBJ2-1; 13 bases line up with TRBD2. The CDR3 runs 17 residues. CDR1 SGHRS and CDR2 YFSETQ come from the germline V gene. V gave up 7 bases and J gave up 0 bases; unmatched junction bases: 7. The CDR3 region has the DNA TGCGCCAGCTCGGGACTAGCGGGGTTTAGCTCCTACAATGAGCAGTTCTTC. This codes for CASSGLAGFSSYNEQFF. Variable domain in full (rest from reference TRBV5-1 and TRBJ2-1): KAGVTQTPRYLIKTRGQQVTLSCSPISGHRSVSWYQQTPGQGLQFLFEYFSETQRNKGNFPGRFSGRQFSNSRSEMNVSTLELGDSALYLCASSGLAGFSSYNEQFFGPGTRLTVL.

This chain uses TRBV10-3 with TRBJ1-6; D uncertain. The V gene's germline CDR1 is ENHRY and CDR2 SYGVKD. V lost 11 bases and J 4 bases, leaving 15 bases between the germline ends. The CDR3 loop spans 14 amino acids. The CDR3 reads CAVGSRAYNSPLHF. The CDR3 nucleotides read TGTGCCGTGGGCTCGCGGGCTTATAATTCACCCCTCCACTTT.

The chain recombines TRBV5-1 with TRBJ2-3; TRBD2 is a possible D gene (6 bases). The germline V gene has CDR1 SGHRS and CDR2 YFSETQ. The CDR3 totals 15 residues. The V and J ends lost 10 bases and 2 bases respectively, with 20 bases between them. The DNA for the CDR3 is TGCGCCGCCAGCATCGGGACGGGGGACACAGATACGCAGTATTTT. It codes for CAASIGTGDTDTQYF.

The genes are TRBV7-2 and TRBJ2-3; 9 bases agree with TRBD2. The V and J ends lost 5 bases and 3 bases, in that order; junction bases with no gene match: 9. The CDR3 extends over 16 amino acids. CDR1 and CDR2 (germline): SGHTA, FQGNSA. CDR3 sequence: CASSRVAGAVTDTQYF. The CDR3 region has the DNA TGTGCCAGCAGCCGGGTAGCGGGGGCCGTAACAGATACGCAGTATTTT.

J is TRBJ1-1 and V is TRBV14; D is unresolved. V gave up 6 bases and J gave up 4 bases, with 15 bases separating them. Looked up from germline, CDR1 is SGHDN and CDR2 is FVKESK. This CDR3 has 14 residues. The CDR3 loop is CASSPGFGVTEAFF. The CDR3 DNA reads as TGTGCCAGCAGTCCAGGATTCGGGGTCACTGAAGCTTTCTTT.

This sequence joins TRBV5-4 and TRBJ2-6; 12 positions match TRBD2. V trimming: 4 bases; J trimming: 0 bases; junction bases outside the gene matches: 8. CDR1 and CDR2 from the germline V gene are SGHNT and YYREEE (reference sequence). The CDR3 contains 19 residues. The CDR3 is CASSPGLAGYDSGANVLTF. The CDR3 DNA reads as TGTGCCAGCAGCCCGGGACTAGCGGGCTACGACTCTGGGGCCAACGTCCTGACTTTC.